The 16 T cell receptor beta chains reported below all come from one sample, sequenced in a study of OX40 agonist ivuxolimab in advanced cancers. The library was produced with the immunoSEQ multiplex PCR assay. This is the immuneACCESS table as TCRdb keeps it, with only in-frame sequences that have V and J called. A part of the clones is gone; compared with another copy, unresolved V genes explain less than half, and the rest is unexplained. The table for this sample lists approximately 44,000 clones; around 93% of them were counted only once. Clones ranked in the top ten supply approximately 14% of the sample. The sample was CD4+ or CD8+ T cells sorted from blood, taken in a trial of the OX40 agonist ivuxolimab. These receptors were obtained from an adult with an advanced solid tumor such as melanoma, head and neck, liver or kidney cancer.

The gene calls are TRBV5-1 and TRBJ2-7; 11 positions agree with TRBD2. Per germline, CDR1 SGHRS and CDR2 YFSETQ. The CDR3 has 19 residues. V lost 4 bases and J lost 5; bases outside the gene matches: 20. The CDR3 is CASSGGLGSGRAVVNEQYF. The DNA for the CDR3 is TGCGCCAGCAGCGGGGGCTTAGGTAGCGGGAGGGCCGTTGTGAACGAGCAGTACTTC.

The V gene is TRBV11-2, the J gene TRBJ2-7; D gene unclear. V was cut by 4 bases and J by 2 bases, with 9 bases left in between. CDR3 length: 13 residues. Germline CDR1 and CDR2: SGHAT and FQNNGV. The CDR3 DNA sequence: TGTGCCAGCAGCTCCATTCTGGCCTACGAGCAGTACTTC. Protein: CASSSILAYEQYF.

The chain couples TRBV9 to TRBJ2-5, with TRBD2 matching over 8 bases. The J segment lost 2 bases and the V segment lost 4 bases, leaving 10 bases of the junction unmatched. This CDR3 is 16 amino acids long. Germline V gene data show CDR1 as SGDLS and CDR2 as YYNGEE. The DNA for the CDR3 is TGTGCCAGCAGCTCCTCAGCGGGAGAATTGCAAGAGACCCAGTACTTC. Translation gives CASSSSAGELQETQYF.

The chain has TRBV18 and TRBJ1-5; perhaps TRBD1 as D (5 bases). The CDR3 sequence is 16 residues long. Per germline, CDR1 KGHSH and CDR2 LQKENI. V shed 3 bases and J shed 1 base, with 13 bases lying between them. In DNA, the CDR3 is TGTGCCAGCTCACCCGGGACCTTGGGAAGCAATCAGCCCCAGCATTTT. Translating it yields CASSPGTLGSNQPQHF.

The chain is built from TRBV9 and TRBJ2-1, with TRBD2 matching over 12 bases. CDR3 size: 14 residues. In germline, CDR1 is SGDLS, CDR2 YYNGEE. J gave up 9 bases and V 4 bases, and 5 bases lay outside the gene matches. The CDR3 sequence: CASSLGLAGSEQFF. The CDR3 bases are TGTGCCAGCAGCTTAGGACTAGCGGGAAGTGAGCAGTTCTTC.

The J gene is TRBJ2-7, the V gene TRBV5-6; unclear D gene. The germline CDR1 and CDR2 sequences are SGHDT and YYEEEE. The V gene lost 0 bases and the J gene lost 0 bases, with 7 bases spanning the gap. The CDR3 spans 14 residues. The CDR3, as DNA: TGTGCCAGCAGCTTGGGGGGAAGCTCCTACGAGCAGTACTTC. Its translation is CASSLGGSSYEQYF.

The chain joins TRBV6-5 to TRBJ2-3; no definite D call. There are 13 residues in the CDR3. The V gene's germline CDR1 is MNHEY and CDR2 SVGAGI. Trimming left V 5 bases short and J 0 bases short, with 6 bases between. The CDR3: CASSPDSTDTQYF. The DNA of the CDR3 is TGTGCCAGCAGTCCCGATAGCACAGATACGCAGTATTTT.

The chain joins TRBV19 to TRBJ1-1; D remains ambiguous. Germline assignment: CDR1 LNHDA and CDR2 SQIVND (reference sequence). Trimming pared 10 bases from V and 3 bases from J, leaving 15 bases between. The CDR3 has 13 amino acids. In DNA form, the CDR3 reads TGTGCCACCAACCCCTCCAGCTACACTGAAGCTTTCTTT. Its protein product is CATNPSSYTEAFF.

CDR3 bases: TGTGCCAGCAGCTTAGCACTAGCGGGGGCAGAGACCCAGTACTTC. It encodes CASSLALAGAETQYF. This chain joins TRBV11-2 and TRBJ2-5, with TRBD2 matching over 11 bases. The V segment lost 1 base and the J segment 4 bases; nucleotides outside the gene matches: 2. Germline CDR1 is SGHAT and CDR2 is FQNNGV. The length of the CDR3 is 15 residues.

The V and J genes are TRBV5-1 and TRBJ2-7; 10 bases match TRBD2. The J segment lost 2 bases and the V segment lost 2 bases, leaving 10 bases of the junction unmatched. This CDR3 has 17 residues. Germline V gives CDR1 SGHRS, CDR2 YFSETQ. This CDR3 reads CASSLGTSERRTYEQYF. CDR3 nucleotide sequence: TGCGCCAGCAGCTTAGGGACTAGCGAAAGGAGAACCTACGAGCAGTACTTC.

This clone was detected a few times. This chain uses TRBV19 with TRBJ2-7, with 7 bases fitting TRBD1. The CDR3 spans 14 residues. Germline CDR1 reads LNHDA; CDR2 reads SQIVND (reference sequence). The V segment lost 5 bases and the J segment 3 bases; nucleotides outside the gene matches: 7. CDR3 residues: CASSDQGESYEQYF. The CDR3 DNA reads TGTGCCAGTAGTGACCAGGGGGAGAGCTACGAGCAGTACTTC. Combining the CDR3 with reference TRBV19 and TRBJ2-7 gives the whole variable domain DGGITQSPKYLFRKEGQNVTLSCEQNLNHDAMYWYRQDPGQGLRLIYYSQIVNDFQKGDIAEGYSVSREKKESFPLTVTSAQKNPTAFYLCASSDQGESYEQYFGPGTRLTVT.

This clone showed up just once. The chain couples TRBV18 to TRBJ2-1; D is possibly TRBD2 (6 bases). Germline V gene data show CDR1 as KGHSH and CDR2 as LQKENI. Trimming pared 0 bases from V and 0 bases from J, leaving 9 bases between. CDR3 length: 16 amino acids. The CDR3 nucleotides read TGTGCCAGCTCACCACCTAGCGGAGGCTCCTACAATGAGCAGTTCTTC. This translates into CASSPPSGGSYNEQFF.

The chain uses TRBV7-9 and TRBJ2-7; tentative D call: TRBD1 (5 bases). The CDR3 sequence is 15 residues long. Trimming left V 1 base short and J 2 bases short, with 12 bases between. CDR1 SEHNR and CDR2 FQNEAQ come from the germline V gene (reference sequence). The CDR3 DNA is TGTGCCAGCAGCTTAGGTCCCGCAGGGACCTACGAGCAGTACTTC. This encodes CASSLGPAGTYEQYF. Combining the CDR3 with reference TRBV7-9 and TRBJ2-7 gives the whole variable domain DTGVSQNPRHKITKRGQNVTFRCDPISEHNRLYWYRQTLGQGPEFLTYFQNEAQLEKSRLLSDRFSAERPKGSFSTLEIQRTEQGDSAMYLCASSLGPAGTYEQYFGPGTRLTVT.

The gene calls are TRBV7-9 and TRBJ1-1, with D maybe TRBD1 (6 bases). V lost 1 base and J 7 bases, leaving 13 bases between the germline ends. The CDR3 spans 14 residues. Germline V CDR1 and CDR2: SEHNR, FQNEAQ (reference sequence). The CDR3 bases are TGTGCCAGCAGCTTAGGGCAGGGGTGGAGTGAAGCTTTCTTT. It is translated as CASSLGQGWSEAFF.

This chain links TRBV30 with TRBJ2-7; possibly TRBD2 for D (7 bases). The germline V gene has CDR1 GTSNPN and CDR2 SVGIG (reference sequence). The CDR3 covers 13 residues. V gave up 6 bases and J gave up 4 bases, with 16 bases separating them. The chain's CDR3 is CACEGGGVYEQYF. DNA of the CDR3: TGTGCCTGCGAAGGCGGGGGCGTGTACGAGCAGTACTTC.

V gene TRBV28 combines with J gene TRBJ1-2, with D hard to call. Trimming shortened V by 4 bases and J by 0 bases, and 9 bases separated the two germline ends. The CDR3 runs to 14 residues. Germline CDR1 and CDR2: MDHEN and SYDVKM. CDR3 sequence: CASSWVPANYGYTF. The CDR3 DNA is TGTGCCAGCAGTTGGGTCCCAGCTAACTATGGCTACACCTTC.